This TCR beta chain was found in a study of STAT5B mutations in CD4+ large granular lymphocyte leukemia. Here immunoSEQ multiplex PCR was the method, and the copy in TCRdb shows in-frame clones only, minus some. Of almost 30,000 clones detected, approximately 80% appear once; the ten largest clones hold approximately 6%. This clonotype originated in a human donor in good health. Sample: CD4+ T cells from blood buffy coats.

CDR3 protein: CASSLGVANTGELFF. Here the CDR3 DNA reads TGTGCCAGCAGCTTGGGGGTTGCGAACACCGGGGAGCTGTTTTTT. The V gene is TRBV11-1, the J gene TRBJ2-2; D is possibly TRBD1 or TRBD2 (5 bases each). Trimming took off 3 bases at V and 0 bases at J, with 8 bases between the two ends. CDR1 and CDR2 from the germline V gene are SGHAT and FQDESV (reference sequence). This CDR3 is built from 15 residues.